Below, 30 T cell receptor beta chains from the same sample are listed, as sequenced in a study of regulatory T cells in long-lasting Graves disease. According to the study, TCR beta libraries were built with iRepertoire HTBI primers and CDR3-region Arm-PCR. One entry per CDR3 protein, called by TCRdb with MiXCR from the multiplex PCR reads. The table has 500,000 or so distinct CDR3 sequences, about 16% seen once; the top ten hold around 25%. Time point specified: newly diagnosed GD, antithyroid drugs for less than 3 months. Extracted PBMC RNA gave rise to the TCR library. The same data also went into a second study, on T cells in Graves' hyperthyroidism and ophthalmopathy.

The sample consisted of peripheral blood mononuclear cells (PBMCs), taken at new diagnosis, from a patient treated with antithyroid drugs. The receptors originated from a woman in her forties or fifties with Graves disease.

This clonotype was seen at least ten times. The chain uses TRBV5-1 and TRBJ2-7; D is ambiguous. The CDR3 is made up of 13 amino acids. Trimming stripped 0 bases from V and 7 bases from J, with 11 bases between. The germline gives CDR1 SGHRS, CDR2 YFSETQ. The CDR3 sequence: CASSLVRFGEQYF. In DNA, the CDR3 is TGCGCCAGCAGCTTGGTCAGGTTCGGGGAGCAGTACTTC.

V and J are TRBV5-1 and TRBJ2-5; perhaps D is TRBD1 or TRBD2 (5 bases each). Germline V gene data show CDR1 as SGHRS and CDR2 as YFSETQ. The CDR3 has 14 amino acids. Trimming removed 0 bases from V and 5 bases from J, with 11 bases in between. The CDR3 loop reads CASSLEPEGETQYF. The CDR3, as DNA: TGCGCCAGCAGCTTGGAGCCAGAGGGGGAGACCCAGTACTTC. Drawing the rest from reference TRBV5-1 and TRBJ2-5, the complete variable domain is KAGVTQTPRYLIKTRGQQVTLSCSPISGHRSVSWYQQTPGQGLQFLFEYFSETQRNKGNFPGRFSGRQFSNSRSEMNVSTLELGDSALYLCASSLEPEGETQYFGPGTRLLVL.

This clonotype has ten or more counts. The chain is built from TRBV5-1 and TRBJ2-3; D might be TRBD2 (5 bases). The CDR3 length is 16 residues. The germline gives CDR1 SGHRS, CDR2 YFSETQ. The V end lost 4 bases, the J end lost 4 bases, and 19 bases lay between the germline ends. The CDR3 sequence: CASSQRRSEGADTQYF. CDR3 bases: TGCGCCAGCAGCCAGAGACGATCCGAGGGAGCAGATACGCAGTATTTT.

The CDR3: CASSLEGINSPLHF. The CDR3 DNA is TGTGCCAGCAGCTTGGAGGGCATTAATTCACCCCTCCACTTT. This chain joins TRBV5-4 and TRBJ1-6; D is unclear. Trimming stripped 0 bases from V and 6 bases from J, with 7 bases between. CDR1 and CDR2 (germline): SGHNT, YYREEE (reference sequence). This CDR3 has 14 amino acids. Filled out from reference TRBV5-4 and TRBJ1-6, the complete variable domain reads ETGVTQSPTHLIKTRGQQVTLRCSSQSGHNTVSWYQQALGQGPQFIFQYYREEENGRGNFPPRFSGLQFPNYSSELNVNALELDDSALYLCASSLEGINSPLHFGNGTRLTVT.

This clonotype was counted at least ten times. V and J are TRBV20-1 and TRBJ1-5; tentative D call: TRBD1 (6 bases). V dropped 0 bases and J dropped 9 bases, with 15 bases sitting between them. Germline V gene sequence: CDR1 DFQATT, CDR2 SNEGSKA (reference sequence). There are 14 residues in the CDR3. The CDR3 reads CSARDQGGGGPQHF. CDR3 coding DNA: TGCAGTGCTAGAGATCAAGGAGGGGGAGGGCCCCAGCATTTT.

This clonotype was seen ten or more times. The CDR3 is CASSDGSHSVTEAFF. CDR3 nucleotides: TGTGCCAGCAGTGACGGCAGCCACTCCGTCACTGAAGCTTTCTTT. The genes are TRBV2 and TRBJ1-1; D remains ambiguous. CDR3 length: 15 residues. V lost 3 bases, J lost 4 bases, and 15 bases lay in between. Per the germline V gene, CDR1 is SNHLY and CDR2 is FYNNEI.

V is TRBV7-9 and J is TRBJ1-2, with D perhaps TRBD1 (5 bases). CDR3 length equals 14 residues. Trimming left V 1 base short and J 5 bases short, with 11 bases between. CDR1 is SEHNR, CDR2 FQNEAQ, per germline (reference sequence). CDR3 in DNA: TGTGCCAGCAGCTTAGTTCTAGGGGTTTATGGCTACACCTTC. It is translated as CASSLVLGVYGYTF.

V usage is TRBV20-1 and J usage is TRBJ2-7, with 11 bases lining up with TRBD2. CDR3 length equals 12 residues. V gave up 3 bases and J gave up 9 bases; unmatched junction bases: 4. CDR1 is DFQATT and CDR2 is SNEGSKA in the germline V gene (reference sequence). The DNA of the CDR3 is TGCAGTGCTAGGGATAGCGGGGGGGCGCAGTACTTC. Its protein product is CSARDSGGAQYF.

This clonotype has only a few counts. V is TRBV15 and J is TRBJ2-4; TRBD2 is a possible D gene (6 bases). Trimming cost V 4 bases and J 1 base, with 11 bases left between them. The germline CDR1 and CDR2 sequences are LNHNV and YYDKDF (reference sequence). This CDR3 region has 15 residues. CDR3 nucleotide sequence: TGTGCCACCAGCAACCCGGGAGTTGCCAAAAACATTCAGTACTTC. Encoded protein: CATSNPGVAKNIQYF.

In DNA, the CDR3 is TGTGCCAGCAGCTTAGATCGGGGGTCGGCGCAGTTCTTC. This codes for CASSLDRGSAQFF. The chain has TRBV11-2 and TRBJ2-1; a weak D match, TRBD2 (6 bases). Germline lookup yields CDR1 SGHAT and CDR2 FQNNGV. V gave up 0 bases and J gave up 12 bases, with 12 bases separating them. CDR3 length equals 13 residues.

The table lists this clonotype with many counts. The chain carries TRBV20-1 and TRBJ1-5; weak D call: TRBD1 (5 bases). With 3 bases removed from V and 4 bases from J, the gap between germline ends came to 7 bases. The CDR3 runs to 12 residues. In germline, CDR1 is DFQATT, CDR2 SNEGSKA (reference sequence). CDR3 sequence reads: CSASPGNQPQHF. CDR3 bases: TGCAGTGCTAGCCCAGGGAATCAGCCCCAGCATTTT.

The chain is built from TRBV11-3 and TRBJ2-3; 7 nucleotides line up with TRBD2. Germline lookup yields CDR1 SGHNT and CDR2 YENEEA. This CDR3 is built from 16 residues. The V gene end was trimmed by 5 bases and the J gene end by 5 bases; junction bases not matched to a gene: 13. The CDR3 DNA is TGTGCCAGCAGCCCCCGGGGGGTGGGGAGAGGAGATACGCAGTATTTT. Protein sequence: CASSPRGVGRGDTQYF.

In this sample, this clonotype turned up many times. The chain uses TRBV6-1 and TRBJ1-3; D gene ambiguous. Germline V lookup: CDR1 MNHNS, CDR2 SASEGT. Trimming left V 5 bases short and J 4 bases short, with 6 bases between. CDR3 length equals 12 residues. For the CDR3, the DNA is TGTGCCAGCAGTCGCGGGGGAAACACCATATATTTT. This gives the protein CASSRGGNTIYF.

This clonotype was picked up many times. The chain couples TRBV30 to TRBJ2-4; 7 bases agree with TRBD2. Germline V gene data show CDR1 as GTSNPN and CDR2 as SVGIG (reference sequence). The CDR3 is made up of 15 amino acids. Trimming cost V 0 bases and J 3 bases; bases outside gene matches: 5. The CDR3 spells CAWSVRAGIKNIQYF. CDR3 DNA sequence: TGTGCCTGGAGTGTACGAGCGGGGATCAAAAACATTCAGTACTTC.

The gene calls are TRBV10-2 and TRBJ2-1; D is unresolved. Germline CDR1 WSHSY, CDR2 SAAADI. The CDR3 length is 16 residues. Trimming removed 5 bases from V and 0 bases from J, with 14 bases in between. CDR3 nucleotides: TGCGCCAGCAGTAAACCCCCTTGGAGCTCCTACAATGAGCAGTTCTTC. This encodes CASSKPPWSSYNEQFF.

Worth noting for this clonotype: Given a far larger clone just one base away, this is likely a sequencing read error. A read error is likely, as this CDR3 ends without the conserved phenylalanine or tryptophan. The CDR3 protein is CASSPRQGAIISEAFS. DNA of the CDR3: TGTGCCAGCAGCCCCAGACAGGGGGCGATCATCTCTGAAGCTTTCTCT. The chain joins TRBV7-9 to TRBJ1-1; TRBD1 matches at 10 bases. With 5 bases clipped from V and 6 bases from J, the junction kept 12 bases outside the gene matches. The length of the CDR3 is 16 residues. Germline assignment: CDR1 SEHNR and CDR2 FQNEAQ (reference sequence).

The chain employs TRBV24-1 and TRBJ2-5, with 7 bases aligning to TRBD2. The V gene end was trimmed by 1 base and the J gene end by 6 bases; junction bases not matched to a gene: 7. In germline, CDR1 is KGHDR, CDR2 SFDVKD. The CDR3 has 15 amino acids. DNA of the CDR3: TGTGCCACCAGTGATTTCTGGGGGGGTGAAAAGACCCAGTACTTC. Translated, it gives CATSDFWGGEKTQYF.

The CDR3 DNA sequence: TGCGCCAGCAAGAAACAGGGGGCTGGTGATGGCTACACCTTC. Encoded protein: CASKKQGAGDGYTF. The rearrangement uses TRBV4-1 and TRBJ1-2; TRBD1 matches 9 bases. Germline V gives CDR1 MGHRA, CDR2 YSYEKL. The CDR3 has 14 residues. The V and J ends lost 7 bases and 6 bases, in that order; junction bases with no gene match: 9.

There are a few counts of this clonotype. This sequence joins TRBV12-3 or TRBV12-4 and TRBJ2-1; the D is unclear. V was clipped by 2 bases and J by 11 bases, with 10 bases between them. This CDR3 has 12 amino acids. CDR3 nucleotides: TGTGCCAGCAGTTTACCTGGGATTAAGCAGTTCTTC. Translating it yields CASSLPGIKQFF.

This clonotype was recorded at least ten times. The genes are TRBV19 and TRBJ1-2; D gene uncertain. The V gene's germline CDR1 is LNHDA and CDR2 SQIVND (reference sequence). The CDR3 length is 12 residues. The ends were cut back, 6 bases at V and 7 bases at J, with 12 bases in the middle. The CDR3 DNA follows: TGTGCCAGTAGCCCGATAGGATTTGGCTACACCTTC. This encodes CASSPIGFGYTF.

With respect to this clonotype: The germline gene is not matched at one end of the junction; a read error may be the cause. The CDR3 protein is CASSLPTAAGKNF. The CDR3 DNA follows: TGTGCCAGCAGCCTCCCGACGGCAGCGGGGAAAAATTTT. This sequence joins TRBV3-1 and TRBJ2-3; 7 positions agree with TRBD2. The CDR3 covers 13 residues. Per the germline V gene, CDR1 is LGHDT and CDR2 is YNNKEL (reference sequence).

This clonotype was counted at least ten times. The CDR3 protein is CASKNTGYEQYF. In DNA form, the CDR3 reads TGTGCCAGCAAAAATACGGGGTACGAGCAGTACTTC. The genes are TRBV2 and TRBJ2-7; tentative D call: TRBD2 (5 bases). The germline V gene encodes CDR1 SNHLY and CDR2 FYNNEI. V was pared by 7 bases and J by 4 bases, with 11 bases between. The CDR3 is 12 amino acids.

This clonotype was seen ten or more times. This chain links TRBV20-1 with TRBJ2-7; 11 bases align to TRBD1. The length of the CDR3 is 14 residues. CDR1 is DFQATT and CDR2 is SNEGSKA in the germline V gene (reference sequence). J lost 3 bases, V lost 6 bases, and 7 bases had no gene match. The CDR3 coding sequence is TGCAGTGCCAGCGCGGGGACAGGGGGCTACGAGCAGTACTTC. Amino acid sequence: CSASAGTGGYEQYF.

The genes are TRBV6-1 and TRBJ1-2, with a tentative D call TRBD1 (5 bases). CDR1 and CDR2 (germline): MNHNS, SASEGT. This CDR3 is 13 amino acids long. The V gene lost 6 bases and the J gene lost 1 base, with 9 bases spanning the gap. Here the CDR3 reads CASRTDNNYGYTF. The CDR3 nucleotides are TGTGCCAGCAGGACAGATAATAACTATGGCTACACCTTC.

Ten or more counts support this clonotype. The gene calls are TRBV6-1 and TRBJ2-5, with a weak D call TRBD2 (6 bases). V lost 6 bases and J 7 bases, leaving 15 bases between the germline ends. In germline, CDR1 is MNHNS, CDR2 SASEGT. The CDR3 spans 13 residues. The chain's CDR3 is CASRRRDWGTQYF. CDR3 bases: TGTGCCAGCAGGAGACGGGACTGGGGGACCCAGTACTTC.

This clonotype has at least ten counts. The CDR3, as DNA: TGTGCCAGCAGTCTCACCCAATACACCGACAGAATCTATGGCTACACCTTC. It encodes CASSLTQYTDRIYGYTF. The chain joins TRBV12-3 or TRBV12-4 to TRBJ1-2, with D perhaps matching TRBD1 (5 bases). The CDR3 has 17 residues. Trimming shortened V by 5 bases and J by 4 bases, and 23 bases separated the two germline ends.

This clonotype was counted ten times or more. This sequence joins TRBV7-8 and TRBJ1-4; 12 nucleotides line up with TRBD1. Per germline, CDR1 SGHVS and CDR2 FQNEAQ. The CDR3 extends over 20 amino acids. V was pared by 5 bases and J by 8 bases, with 21 bases of the junction left unmatched. CDR3: CASSKGSHRDRGLAAEKLFF. The CDR3 DNA reads TGTGCCAGCAGCAAAGGATCCCACCGGGACAGGGGGCTTGCCGCCGAAAAACTGTTTTTT.

This clonotype was counted only a few times. The gene calls are TRBV9 and TRBJ1-2; no definite D call. Germline V gene data show CDR1 as SGDLS and CDR2 as YYNGEE. V lost 0 bases to trimming and J lost 2 bases, with 8 bases between them. The CDR3 covers 14 residues. The CDR3 nucleotides are TGTGCCAGCAGCGTAGACACAGCGAACTATGGCTACACCTTC. Translating gives CASSVDTANYGYTF.

V usage is TRBV27 and J usage is TRBJ1-4; D is uncertain. V gave up 2 bases and J gave up 0 bases, with 7 bases separating them. This CDR3 is built from 15 residues. From germline, CDR1 is MNHEY and CDR2 SMNVEV (reference sequence). This CDR3 is CASSLTSATNEKLFF. The CDR3 DNA reads TGTGCCAGCAGTTTAACTTCTGCAACTAATGAAAAACTGTTTTTT.

The table lists this clonotype with many counts. The chain joins TRBV7-8 to TRBJ2-1; TRBD2 agrees at 11 bases. This CDR3 contains 15 residues. Trimming removed 1 base from V and 9 bases from J; junction bases left unmatched: 5. CDR1 is SGHVS, CDR2 FQNEAQ, per germline. The CDR3 reads CASSLVAGGLGEQFF. The CDR3, as DNA: TGTGCCAGCAGCTTAGTAGCGGGGGGGCTGGGTGAGCAGTTCTTC.